This TCR beta chain was identified during a study of cytomegalovirus exposure and HLA in healthy donors. Overall study findings and caveats: 15,000 to 20,000 TCR beta sequences were associated with HLA alleles at 0.05 false discovery rate in a later analysis.

As concerns this clone: Its antigen is currently unknown.

It was with 60 Vbeta and 13 Jbeta primers that the PCR ran. This table comes from immunoSEQ multiplex PCR, and its TCRdb copy is limited to in-frame clones, with some not included. The record lists over 90,000 clones, of which the ten most abundant hold less than 4.5%. The receptor comes from a man aged 35 to 55 in good health and CMV-seronegative. What was sequenced was PBMCs.

In DNA, the CDR3 is TGTGCCAGCAGCGTAGACGGGGGGGGCCCTGAGCAGTTCTTC. It encodes CASSVDGGGPEQFF. This chain connects TRBV9 to TRBJ2-1; 8 bases agree with TRBD2. The CDR3 loop spans 14 amino acids. Germline V CDR1 and CDR2: SGDLS, YYNGEE. V was clipped by 0 bases and J by 9 bases; unmatched bases: 5.